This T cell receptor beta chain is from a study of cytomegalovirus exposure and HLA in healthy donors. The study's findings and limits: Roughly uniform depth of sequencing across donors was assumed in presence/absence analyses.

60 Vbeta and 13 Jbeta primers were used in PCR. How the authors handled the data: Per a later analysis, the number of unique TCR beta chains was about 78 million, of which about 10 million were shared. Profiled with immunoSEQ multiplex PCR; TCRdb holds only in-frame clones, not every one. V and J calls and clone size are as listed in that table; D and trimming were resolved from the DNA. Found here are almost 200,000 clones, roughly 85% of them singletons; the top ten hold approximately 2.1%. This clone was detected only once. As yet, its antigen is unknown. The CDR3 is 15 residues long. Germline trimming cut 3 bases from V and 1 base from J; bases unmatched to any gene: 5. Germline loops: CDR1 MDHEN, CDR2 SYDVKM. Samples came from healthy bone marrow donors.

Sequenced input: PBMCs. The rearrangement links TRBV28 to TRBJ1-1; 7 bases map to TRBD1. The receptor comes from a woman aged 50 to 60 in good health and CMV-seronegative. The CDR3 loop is CASSFAGTANTEAFF. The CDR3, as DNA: TGTGCCAGCAGTTTCGCCGGGACAGCGAACACTGAAGCTTTCTTT.